This T cell receptor beta chain was recovered during a study of spatial heterogeneity in lung cancer (dated by TCRdb to 2018 to 2020). For context, the study as a whole: Beta-chain transcripts were consistently detected in greater numbers than alpha-chain transcripts, which likely reflected higher beta-chain transcript abundance. A strong correlation was found between TCR transcript counts in tumor regions and a T cell transcriptional module score from matched bulk RNA-seq. In the raw uncorrected reads, each unique combination of TCR and UMI appeared more than ten times on average. In non-small cell lung cancer, the study made a quantitative comparison of TCR alpha and beta repertoires among multiple tumor regions, matched nontumor lung and blood. Nonsynonymous mutation counts, determined by whole-exome sequencing of tumor tissue, were related to features of the TCR repertoire. Both alpha and beta chains were TCR-sequenced in approximately 200 tumor regions, about 64 matched nontumor lung samples and 55 to 60 PBMC samples obtained at surgery.

Paper-wide results and their limitations: TCR-seq was estimated to cover only approximately 6.3% of tumor T cells for alpha chains and roughly 12% for beta chains. Confirming at a functional level the hypothesis that regional TCRs recognize regional mutations was considered to require additional single-cell paired TCR alpha and beta sequencing. The count of ubiquitous expanded TCRs correlated with the count of ubiquitous nonsynonymous mutations, and the count of regional expanded TCRs correlated with the count of regional nonsynonymous mutations. The number of expanded intratumoral alpha and beta TCRs correlated with the tumor nonsynonymous mutation count.

According to the study, the label for this sample's time point signals: sample taken at primary tumor resection. The donors were 72 patients from the lung TRACERx cohort who had early-stage, untreated non-small cell lung cancer. Whole RNA extracted from tumor and nontumor lung tissue, or from cryopreserved PBMC samples, was used for TCR sequencing without cell sorting. Patients were selected for TCR sequencing only if sufficient RNA was available from at least two tumor regions. Before selection, tumor and adjacent nontumor lung specimens were reviewed by a lung pathologist. Many counts were recorded for this clonotype. This clone's antigen is unknown. Base qualities are missing; no much larger clone stands one base away. The CDR3 measures 12 amino acids from cysteine to phenylalanine. The CDR3 DNA has 36 bases and is translated from base 1. CDR1 and CDR2, looked up from the germline V gene, are KGHDR and SFDVKD. Deletion took 7 bases off V and 8 bases off J, with a span of 11 bases between the germline ends.

Library construction relied on 5' RACE. The listed sequencing device is NextSeq 500. In the TCR library protocol, a unique molecular identifier was attached to each TCR cDNA molecule so that PCR and sequencing errors could be corrected. On the authors' methods: TCR identification, UMI-based error correction and CDR3 extraction were performed with Decombinator tools. Expanded TCRs were defined as those above a frequency of 2 per 1,000, corresponding to the top 1% of the tumor frequency distribution. Expanded tumor TCRs statistically deemed absent (corrected P<0.05) from at least one tumor region were classed as regional, and all other expanded tumor TCRs were classed as ubiquitous. Renyi diversity was computed with the R vegan package after each repertoire had been subsampled 100 times to 5,000 TCRs. To build CDR3 similarity networks, amino acid triplet string-kernel similarity was used, and CDR3s were connected when their pairwise similarity was above 0.82. Starting from the raw public reads, TCRdb applied fastp trimming at Q25, assembled clones with MiXCR and retained in-frame beta chains. One record per CDR3 amino acid sequence lists the most common genes and DNA. Here the V and J calls rest on TCRdb's processing, not on the authors' analysis. The sample yields about 13,000 distinct CDR3 sequences; less than 4.5% were counted once. More than 6.5% of the sample is taken by the ten largest.

This sequence was found in a male donor with early-stage non-small cell lung cancer. The sequencing used lung tumor tissue, collected at surgery. This receptor chain uses TRBV24-1 and TRBJ2-1; 7 matching bases give a weak D call of TRBD2. The encoded CDR3 is CATSGEGDEQFF. The DNA is as follows: TGTGCCACCAGCGGGGAGGGGGATGAGCAGTTCTTC.